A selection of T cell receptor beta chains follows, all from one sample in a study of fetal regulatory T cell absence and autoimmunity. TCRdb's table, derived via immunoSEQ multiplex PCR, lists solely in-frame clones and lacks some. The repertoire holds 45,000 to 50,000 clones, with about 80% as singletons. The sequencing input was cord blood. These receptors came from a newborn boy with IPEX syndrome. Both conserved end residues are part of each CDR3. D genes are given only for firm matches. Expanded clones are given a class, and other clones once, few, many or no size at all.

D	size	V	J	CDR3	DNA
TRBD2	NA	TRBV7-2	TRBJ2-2	CASSLRGVNTGELFF	TGTGCCAGCAGCTTACGGGGGGTGAACACCGGGGAGCTGTTTTTT
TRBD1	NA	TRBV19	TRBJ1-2	CASRLSRGKLNYGYTF	TGTGCCAGTAGGTTGTCCAGGGGGAAGCTCAACTATGGCTACACCTTC
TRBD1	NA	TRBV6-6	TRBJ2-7	CASSPRDRGLDEQYF	TGTGCCAGCAGCCCCCGGGACAGGGGGCTCGACGAGCAGTACTTC
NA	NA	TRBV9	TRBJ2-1	CASSVEGLMAEQFF	TGTGCCAGCAGCGTAGAGGGCTTAATGGCTGAGCAGTTCTTC
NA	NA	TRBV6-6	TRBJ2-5	CASSYSETQYF	TGTGCCAGCAGTTACTCGGAGACCCAGTACTTC
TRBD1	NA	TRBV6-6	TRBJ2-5	CASSRQGTQYF	TGTGCCAGCAGCCGACAGGGGACCCAGTACTTC
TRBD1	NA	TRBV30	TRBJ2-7	CAWTGGSYEQYF	TGTGCCTGGACAGGGGGCTCCTACGAGCAGTACTTC
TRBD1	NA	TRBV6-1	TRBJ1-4	CASSEAPGQGNEKLFF	TGTGCCAGCAGTGAAGCCCCCGGACAGGGGAATGAAAAACTGTTTTTT
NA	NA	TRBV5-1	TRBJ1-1	CASSLVVPGNTEAFF	TGCGCCAGCAGCTTGGTGGTGCCCGGGAACACTGAAGCTTTCTTT
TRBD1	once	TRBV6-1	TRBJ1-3	CASSDSTGDPGNTIYF	TGTGCCAGCAGTGATTCGACAGGGGACCCCGGAAACACCATATATTTT
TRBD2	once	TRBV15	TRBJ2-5	CATSREAGTSGQETQYF	TGTGCCACCAGCAGAGAGGCCGGGACTAGCGGTCAAGAGACCCAGTACTTC
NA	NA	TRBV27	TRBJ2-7	CASSQGSSYEQYF	TGTGCCAGCAGTCAGGGTAGCTCCTACGAGCAGTACTTC
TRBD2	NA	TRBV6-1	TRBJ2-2	CAIRTSGRASGELFF	TGTGCCATCCGGACTAGCGGGAGGGCCTCCGGGGAGCTGTTTTTT
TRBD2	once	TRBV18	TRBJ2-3	CASSPLGLAGEARDTQYF	TGTGCCAGCTCACCGCTTGGACTAGCGGGAGAAGCCCGGGATACGCAGTATTTT
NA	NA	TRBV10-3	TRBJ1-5	CASRLAPNQPQHF	TGTGCCTCAAGGCTGGCCCCCAATCAGCCCCAGCATTTT
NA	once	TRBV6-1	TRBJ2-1	CASNTGWGEQFF	TGTGCCAGCAATACAGGGTGGGGTGAGCAGTTCTTC
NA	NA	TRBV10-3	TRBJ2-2	CAISGGTGELFF	TGTGCCATCAGTGGGGGCACCGGGGAGCTGTTTTTT
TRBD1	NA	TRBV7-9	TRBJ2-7	CASSGRDRWTLHEQYF	TGTGCCAGCAGCGGCCGGGACAGGTGGACTTTGCACGAGCAGTACTTC
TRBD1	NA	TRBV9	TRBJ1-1	CASSAWDREDTEAFF	TGTGCCAGCAGCGCTTGGGACAGGGAAGATACTGAAGCTTTCTTT
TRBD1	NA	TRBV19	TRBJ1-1	CASMGTGKAFF	TGTGCCAGTATGGGGACAGGGAAAGCTTTCTTT
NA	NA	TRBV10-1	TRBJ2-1	CASSEGFAGVSYNEQFF	TGCGCCAGCAGTGAGGGGTTTGCGGGCGTCTCCTACAATGAGCAGTTCTTC
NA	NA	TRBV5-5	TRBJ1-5	CASSGQSDQPQHF	TGTGCCAGCAGCGGACAGAGCGATCAGCCCCAGCATTTT
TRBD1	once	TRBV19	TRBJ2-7	CASSIAGTGGYEQYF	TGTGCCAGTAGTATAGCGGGGACAGGGGGCTACGAGCAGTACTTC
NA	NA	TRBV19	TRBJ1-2	CASSPGRINYGYTF	TGTGCCAGTAGTCCGGGACGGATCAACTATGGCTACACCTTC
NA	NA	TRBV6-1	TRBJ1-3	CASIVGNTIYF	TGTGCCAGCATTGTTGGAAACACCATATATTTT
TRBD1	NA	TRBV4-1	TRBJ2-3	CASSLLAGTGTDTQYF	TGCGCCAGCAGCCTCCTAGCCGGGACAGGGACAGATACGCAGTATTTT
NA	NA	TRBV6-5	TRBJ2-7	CASSFLPGRSYEQYF	TGTGCCAGCAGTTTCTTACCGGGACGATCCTACGAGCAGTACTTC
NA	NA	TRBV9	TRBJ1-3	CASSPGTGSLSGNTIYF	TGTGCCAGCAGCCCCGGTACAGGGTCCCTCTCTGGAAACACCATATATTTT
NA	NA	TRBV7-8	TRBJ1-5	CASSLGGRNQPQHF	TGTGCCAGCAGCTTAGGGGGTCGCAATCAGCCCCAGCATTTT
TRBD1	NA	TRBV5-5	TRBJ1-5	CASSSRTGQGQPQHF	TGTGCCAGCAGCTCGAGGACAGGACAGGGTCAGCCCCAGCATTTT
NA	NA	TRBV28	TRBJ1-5	CASTRRGNQPQHF	TGTGCCAGCACACGTCGAGGCAATCAGCCCCAGCATTTT
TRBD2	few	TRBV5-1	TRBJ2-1	CASSPGLAGAYNEQFF	TGCGCCAGCAGCCCGGGACTAGCGGGAGCCTACAATGAGCAGTTCTTC
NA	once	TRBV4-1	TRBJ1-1	CASSQYGQGNTEAFF	TGCGCCAGCAGCCAATATGGTCAGGGGAACACTGAAGCTTTCTTT
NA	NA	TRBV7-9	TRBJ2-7	CASSLQSSYEQYF	TGTGCCAGCAGCTTGCAGAGCTCCTACGAGCAGTACTTC
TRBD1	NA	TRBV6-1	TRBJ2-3	CASSGYRGGTDTQYF	TGTGCCAGCAGTGGCTACAGGGGGGGCACAGATACGCAGTATTTT
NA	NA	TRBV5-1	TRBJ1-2	CASSSSVRYGYTF	TGCGCCAGCAGCTCCTCGGTTCGCTATGGCTACACCTTC
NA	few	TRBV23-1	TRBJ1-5	CASSQSNQPQHF	TGCGCCAGCAGTCAATCCAATCAGCCCCAGCATTTT
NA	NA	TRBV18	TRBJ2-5	CASSRGLGGRRETQYF	TGTGCCAGCTCACGCGGATTAGGGGGGCGCCGGGAGACCCAGTACTTC
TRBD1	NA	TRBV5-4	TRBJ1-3	CASSTGTGKAGNTIYF	TGTGCCAGCAGCACCGGGACAGGGAAAGCTGGAAACACCATATATTTT
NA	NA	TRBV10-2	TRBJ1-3	CASSEGLTWGDTIYF	TGCGCCAGCAGTGAGGGTCTGACTTGGGGGGACACCATATATTTT
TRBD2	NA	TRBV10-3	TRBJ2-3	CAIRRTSGGDTDTQYF	TGTGCCATCAGGAGAACTAGCGGGGGTGACACAGATACGCAGTATTTT
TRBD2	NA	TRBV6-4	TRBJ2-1	CASSMGGRNEQFF	TGTGCCAGCAGTATGGGGGGGAGAAATGAGCAGTTCTTC
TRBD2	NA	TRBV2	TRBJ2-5	CARRTLAGEETQYF	TGTGCCAGAAGAACCCTAGCGGGAGAAGAGACCCAGTACTTC
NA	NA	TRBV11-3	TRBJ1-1	CASSLFSDTEAFF	TGTGCCAGCAGCTTATTCAGCGACACTGAAGCTTTCTTT
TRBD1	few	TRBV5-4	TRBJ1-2	CASRRQGLRGYTF	TGTGCCAGCAGACGACAGGGGCTGAGGGGCTACACCTTC
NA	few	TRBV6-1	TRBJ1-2	CASSELAVNYGYTF	TGTGCCAGCAGTGAACTTGCTGTTAACTATGGCTACACCTTC
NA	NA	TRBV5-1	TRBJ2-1	CASSLGNEQFF	TGCGCCAGCAGCTTGGGCAATGAGCAGTTCTTC
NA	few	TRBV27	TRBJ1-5	CASSLDSGSNQPQHF	TGTGCCAGCAGCCTCGATTCCGGGAGCAATCAGCCCCAGCATTTT
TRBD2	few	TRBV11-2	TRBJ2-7	CASSLSGGPYEQYF	TGTGCCAGCAGCTTGTCGGGAGGGCCCTACGAGCAGTACTTC
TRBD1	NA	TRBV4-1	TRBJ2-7	CASSQAGTGGMGEQYF	TGCGCCAGCAGCCAAGCTGGGACAGGGGGTATGGGCGAGCAGTACTTC
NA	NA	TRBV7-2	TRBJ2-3	CASSLDWADTQYF	TGTGCCAGCAGCTTAGATTGGGCAGATACGCAGTATTTT
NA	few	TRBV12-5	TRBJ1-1	CASGFYTNTEAFF	TGTGCTAGTGGTTTTTATACGAACACTGAAGCTTTCTTT
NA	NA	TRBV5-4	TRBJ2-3	CASSPGGTDTQYF	TGTGCCAGCAGCCCCGGGGGCACAGATACGCAGTATTTT
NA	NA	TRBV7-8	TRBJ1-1	CASSPQGLSAEAFF	TGTGCCAGCAGCCCGCAGGGGCTTTCTGCTGAAGCTTTCTTT
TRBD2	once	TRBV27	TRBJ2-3	CASSLWGLAGGATDTQYF	TGTGCCAGCAGTTTATGGGGACTAGCGGGAGGAGCCACAGATACGCAGTATTTT
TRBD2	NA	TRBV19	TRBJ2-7	CASSGTSGTSEQYF	TGTGCCAGTAGTGGGACTAGCGGGACGAGCGAGCAGTACTTC
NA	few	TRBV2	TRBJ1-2	CASKGQGPFNYGYTF	TGTGCCAGCAAAGGTCAGGGCCCCTTTAACTATGGCTACACCTTC